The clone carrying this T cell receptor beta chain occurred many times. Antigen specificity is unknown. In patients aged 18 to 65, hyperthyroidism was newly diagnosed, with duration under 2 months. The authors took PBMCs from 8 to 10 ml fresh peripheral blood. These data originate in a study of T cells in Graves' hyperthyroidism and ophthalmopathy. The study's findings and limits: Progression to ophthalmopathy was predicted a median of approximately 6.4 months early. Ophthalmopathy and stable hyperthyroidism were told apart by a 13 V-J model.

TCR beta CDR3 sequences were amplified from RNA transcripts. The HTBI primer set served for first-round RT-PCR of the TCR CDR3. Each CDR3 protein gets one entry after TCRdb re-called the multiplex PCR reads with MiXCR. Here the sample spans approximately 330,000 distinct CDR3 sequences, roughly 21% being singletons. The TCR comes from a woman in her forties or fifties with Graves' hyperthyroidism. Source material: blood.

The CDR3 region has the DNA TGTGCCAGCAGCCTACCATCTAGCGGGGGTAACAATGAGCAGTTCTTC. Amino acid sequence: CASSLPSSGGNNEQFF. The chain recombines TRBV11-3 with TRBJ2-1; 10 bases match TRBD2. Trimming cost V 5 bases and J 5 bases; bases outside gene matches: 9. The CDR3 totals 16 residues. The germline V gene has CDR1 SGHNT and CDR2 YENEEA.